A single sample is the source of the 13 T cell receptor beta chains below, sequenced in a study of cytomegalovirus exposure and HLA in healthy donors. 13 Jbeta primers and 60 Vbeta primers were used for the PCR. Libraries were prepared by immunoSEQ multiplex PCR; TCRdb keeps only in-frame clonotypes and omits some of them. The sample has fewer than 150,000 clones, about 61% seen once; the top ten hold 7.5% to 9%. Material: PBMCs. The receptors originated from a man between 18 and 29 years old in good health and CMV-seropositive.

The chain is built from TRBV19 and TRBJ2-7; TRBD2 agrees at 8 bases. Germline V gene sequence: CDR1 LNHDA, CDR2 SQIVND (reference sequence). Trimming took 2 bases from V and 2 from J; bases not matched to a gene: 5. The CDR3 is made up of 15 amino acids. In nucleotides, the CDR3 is TGTGCCAGTAGTATAAAAGCGGGGGCCGCCTACGAGCAGTACTTC. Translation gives CASSIKAGAAYEQYF.

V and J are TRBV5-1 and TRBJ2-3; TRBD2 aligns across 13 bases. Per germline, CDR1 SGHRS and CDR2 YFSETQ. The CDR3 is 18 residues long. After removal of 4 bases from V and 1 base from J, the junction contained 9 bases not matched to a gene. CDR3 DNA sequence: TGCGCCAGCAGCATAAGACTAGCGGGGGGCCCCCGCACAGATACGCAGTATTTT. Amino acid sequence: CASSIRLAGGPRTDTQYF. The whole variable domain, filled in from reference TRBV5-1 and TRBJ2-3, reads KAGVTQTPRYLIKTRGQQVTLSCSPISGHRSVSWYQQTPGQGLQFLFEYFSETQRNKGNFPGRFSGRQFSNSRSEMNVSTLELGDSALYLCASSIRLAGGPRTDTQYFGPGTRLTVL.

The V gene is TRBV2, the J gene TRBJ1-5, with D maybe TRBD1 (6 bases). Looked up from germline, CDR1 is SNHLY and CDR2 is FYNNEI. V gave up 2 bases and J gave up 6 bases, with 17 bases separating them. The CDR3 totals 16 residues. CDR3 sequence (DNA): TGTGCCAGCAGTGAACGCGGCAGGGGAGTAGGTCAGCCCCAGCATTTT. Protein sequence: CASSERGRGVGQPQHF. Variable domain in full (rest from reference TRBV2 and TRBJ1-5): EPEVTQTPSHQVTQMGQEVILRCVPISNHLYFYWYRQILGQKVEFLVSFYNNEISEKSEIFDDQFSVERPDGSNFTLKIRSTKLEDSAMYFCASSERGRGVGQPQHFGDGTRLSIL.

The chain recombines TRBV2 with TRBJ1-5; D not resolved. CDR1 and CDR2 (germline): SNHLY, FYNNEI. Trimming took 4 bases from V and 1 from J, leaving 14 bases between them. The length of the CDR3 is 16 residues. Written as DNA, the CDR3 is TGTGCCAGCAGTGCACGTCCAGTCGGGAGCAATCAGCCCCAGCATTTT. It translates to CASSARPVGSNQPQHF.

This chain's CDR3 is CASSPQIGAGGSPLHF. CDR3 nucleotide sequence: TGTGCCAGCAGTCCACAAATCGGGGCGGGAGGTTCACCCCTCCACTTT. J is TRBJ1-6 and V is TRBV27, with D possibly being TRBD1 (5 bases). The CDR3 totals 16 residues. Germline lookup yields CDR1 MNHEY and CDR2 SMNVEV (reference sequence). V lost 5 bases and J lost 9, with 20 bases in between.

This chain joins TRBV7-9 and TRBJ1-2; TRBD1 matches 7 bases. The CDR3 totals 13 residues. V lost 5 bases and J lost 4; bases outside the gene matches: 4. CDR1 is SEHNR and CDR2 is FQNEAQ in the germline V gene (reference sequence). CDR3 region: CASSPTGPYGYTF. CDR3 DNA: TGTGCCAGCAGCCCGACAGGGCCCTATGGCTACACCTTC. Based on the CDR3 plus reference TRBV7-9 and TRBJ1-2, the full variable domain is DTGVSQNPRHKITKRGQNVTFRCDPISEHNRLYWYRQTLGQGPEFLTYFQNEAQLEKSRLLSDRFSAERPKGSFSTLEIQRTEQGDSAMYLCASSPTGPYGYTFGSGTRLTVV.

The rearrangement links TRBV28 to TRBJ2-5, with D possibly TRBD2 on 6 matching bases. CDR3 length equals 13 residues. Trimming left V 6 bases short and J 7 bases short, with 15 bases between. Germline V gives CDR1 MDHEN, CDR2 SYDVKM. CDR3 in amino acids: CASRSEGPVTQYF. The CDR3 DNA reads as TGTGCCAGCAGATCGGAGGGGCCAGTGACCCAGTACTTC.

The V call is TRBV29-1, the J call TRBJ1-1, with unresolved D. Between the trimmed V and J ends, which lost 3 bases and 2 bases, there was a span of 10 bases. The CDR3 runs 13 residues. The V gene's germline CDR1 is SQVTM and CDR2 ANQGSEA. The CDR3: CSVEAALNTEAFF. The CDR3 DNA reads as TGCAGCGTTGAGGCGGCCCTTAACACTGAAGCTTTCTTT. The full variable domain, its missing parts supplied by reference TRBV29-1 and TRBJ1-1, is SAVISQKPSRDICQRGTSLTIQCQVDSQVTMMFWYRQQPGQSLTLIATANQGSEATYESGFVIDKFPISRPNLTFSTLTVSNMSPEDSSIYLCSVEAALNTEAFFGQGTRLTVV.

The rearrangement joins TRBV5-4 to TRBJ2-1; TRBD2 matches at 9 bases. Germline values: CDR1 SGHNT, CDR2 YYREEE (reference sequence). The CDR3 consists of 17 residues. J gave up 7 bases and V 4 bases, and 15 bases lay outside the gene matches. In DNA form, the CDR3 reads TGTGCCAGCAGCGACTACTTTAGCGGGAGTGGGGGGAATGAGCAGTTCTTC. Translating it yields CASSDYFSGSGGNEQFF.

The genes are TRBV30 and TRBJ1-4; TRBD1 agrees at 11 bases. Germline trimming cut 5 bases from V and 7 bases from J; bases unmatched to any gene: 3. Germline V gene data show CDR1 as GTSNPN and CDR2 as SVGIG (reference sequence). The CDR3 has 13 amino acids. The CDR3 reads CAWRDRGVEKLFF. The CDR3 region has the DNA TGTGCCTGGCGGGACAGGGGGGTTGAAAAACTGTTTTTT.

The CDR3 loop reads CASSFGGTGNTIYF. The CDR3 bases are TGTGCCAGCAGCTTCGGGGGTACTGGAAACACCATATATTTT. The gene calls are TRBV11-1 and TRBJ1-3; D is perhaps TRBD1 (5 bases). The CDR3 totals 14 residues. V shed 3 bases and J shed 2 bases, with 8 bases lying between them. Germline loops: CDR1 SGHAT, CDR2 FQDESV (reference sequence).

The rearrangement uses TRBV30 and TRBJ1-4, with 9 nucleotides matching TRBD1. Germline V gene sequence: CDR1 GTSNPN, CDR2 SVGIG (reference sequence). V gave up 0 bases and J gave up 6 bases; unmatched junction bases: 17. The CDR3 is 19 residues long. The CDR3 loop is CAWSVIPRDRVEGHEKLFF. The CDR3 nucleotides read TGTGCCTGGAGTGTGATCCCTCGGGACAGGGTAGAGGGCCATGAAAAACTGTTTTTT. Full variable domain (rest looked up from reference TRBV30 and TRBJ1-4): SQTIHQWPATLVQPVGSPLSLECTVEGTSNPNLYWYRQAAGRGLQLLFYSVGIGQISSEVPQNLSASRPQDRQFILSSKKLLLSDSGFYLCAWSVIPRDRVEGHEKLFFGSGTQLSVL.

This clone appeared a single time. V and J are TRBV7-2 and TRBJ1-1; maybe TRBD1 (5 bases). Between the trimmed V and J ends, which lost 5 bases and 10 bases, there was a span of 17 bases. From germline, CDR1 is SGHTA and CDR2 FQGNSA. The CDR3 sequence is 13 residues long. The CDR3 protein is CASSPRDPEGAFF. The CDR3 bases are TGTGCCAGCAGCCCCCGGGACCCGGAGGGAGCTTTCTTT. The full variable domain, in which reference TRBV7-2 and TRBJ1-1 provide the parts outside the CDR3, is GAGVSQSPSNKVTEKGKDVELRCDPISGHTALYWYRQSLGQGLEFLIYFQGNSAPDKSGLPSDRFSAERTGGSVSTLTIQRTQQEDSAVYLCASSPRDPEGAFFGQGTRLTVV.